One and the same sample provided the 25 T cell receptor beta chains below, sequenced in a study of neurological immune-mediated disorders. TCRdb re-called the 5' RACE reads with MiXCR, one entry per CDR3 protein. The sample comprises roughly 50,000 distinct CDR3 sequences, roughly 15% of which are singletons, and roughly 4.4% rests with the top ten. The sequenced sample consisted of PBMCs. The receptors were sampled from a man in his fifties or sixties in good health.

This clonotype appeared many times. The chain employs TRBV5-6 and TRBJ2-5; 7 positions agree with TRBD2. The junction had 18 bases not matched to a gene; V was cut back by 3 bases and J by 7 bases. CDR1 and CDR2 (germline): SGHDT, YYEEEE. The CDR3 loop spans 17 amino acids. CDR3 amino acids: CASSWGGVVNRVWTQYF. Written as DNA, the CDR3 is TGTGCCAGCAGCTGGGGAGGGGTCGTCAACCGAGTTTGGACCCAGTACTTC.

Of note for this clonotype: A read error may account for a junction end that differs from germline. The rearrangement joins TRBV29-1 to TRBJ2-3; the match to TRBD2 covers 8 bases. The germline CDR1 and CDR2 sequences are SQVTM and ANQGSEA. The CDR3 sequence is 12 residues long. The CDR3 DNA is TGCAGCTCGAGCGGGAGCAAAGATACGCAGTATTTT. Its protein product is CSSSGSKDTQYF.

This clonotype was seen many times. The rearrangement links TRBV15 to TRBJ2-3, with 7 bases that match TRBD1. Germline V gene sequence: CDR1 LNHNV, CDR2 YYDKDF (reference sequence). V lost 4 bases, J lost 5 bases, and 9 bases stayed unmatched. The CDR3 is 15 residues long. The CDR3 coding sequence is TGTGCCACCAGCAAACGACAGGGTAGTGGAGATACGCAGTATTTT. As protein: CATSKRQGSGDTQYF.

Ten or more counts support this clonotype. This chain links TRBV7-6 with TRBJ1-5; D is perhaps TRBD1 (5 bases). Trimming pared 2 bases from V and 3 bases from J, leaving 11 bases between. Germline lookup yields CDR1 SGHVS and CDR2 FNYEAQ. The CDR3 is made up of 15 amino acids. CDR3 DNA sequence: TGTGCCAGCAGCTTAAGGGGAGGTGTCAATCAGCCCCAGCATTTT. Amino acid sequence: CASSLRGGVNQPQHF.

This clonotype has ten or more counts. The CDR3 loop is CASVPPATDTQYF. Here the CDR3 DNA reads TGTGCCAGCGTGCCCCCGGCGACAGATACGCAGTATTTT. The chain is built from TRBV7-9 and TRBJ2-3, with D unresolved. Trimming left V 8 bases short and J 3 bases short, with 12 bases between. The CDR3 contains 13 residues. CDR1 is SEHNR, CDR2 FQNEAQ, per germline (reference sequence).

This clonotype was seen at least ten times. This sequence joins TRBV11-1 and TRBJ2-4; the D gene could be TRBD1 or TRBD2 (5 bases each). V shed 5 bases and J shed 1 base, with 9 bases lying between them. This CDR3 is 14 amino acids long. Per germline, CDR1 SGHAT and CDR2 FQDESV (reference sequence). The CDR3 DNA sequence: TGTGCCAGCAGCAGCCGGGACGCCAAAAACATTCAGTACTTC. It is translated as CASSSRDAKNIQYF.

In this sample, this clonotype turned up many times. As DNA, the CDR3 is TGCGCCAGCAGCCCCTGGACAGGGGGCCATGGCTACACCTTC. Amino acids: CASSPWTGGHGYTF. The chain couples TRBV5-1 to TRBJ1-2, with 11 bases fitting TRBD1. The CDR3 loop spans 14 amino acids. The germline gives CDR1 SGHRS, CDR2 YFSETQ. V trimming: 4 bases; J trimming: 6 bases; junction bases outside the gene matches: 5.

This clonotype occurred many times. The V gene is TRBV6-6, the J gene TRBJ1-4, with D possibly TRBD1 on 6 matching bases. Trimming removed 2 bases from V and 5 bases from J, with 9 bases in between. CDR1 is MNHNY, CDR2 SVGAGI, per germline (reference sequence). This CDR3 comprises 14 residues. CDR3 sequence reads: CASSYVQGNEKLFF. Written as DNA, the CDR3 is TGTGCCAGCAGTTACGTCCAGGGGAATGAAAAACTGTTTTTT.

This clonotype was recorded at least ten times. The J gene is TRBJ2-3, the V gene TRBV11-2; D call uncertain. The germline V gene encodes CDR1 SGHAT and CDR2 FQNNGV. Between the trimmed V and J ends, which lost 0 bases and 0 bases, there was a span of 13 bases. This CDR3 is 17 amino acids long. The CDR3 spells CASSLDYAGFSTDTQYF. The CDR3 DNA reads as TGTGCCAGCAGCTTAGATTATGCCGGGTTCAGCACAGATACGCAGTATTTT.

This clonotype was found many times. CDR3 region: CASSVREPGQDPNYGYTF. Written as DNA, the CDR3 is TGTGCCAGCAGCGTACGGGAACCGGGACAGGACCCTAACTATGGCTACACCTTC. The rearrangement links TRBV9 to TRBJ1-2, with TRBD1 matching over 8 bases. With V trimmed by 1 base and J by 0 bases, 11 bases remained unmatched. CDR1 and CDR2 (germline): SGDLS, YYNGEE. CDR3 length: 18 amino acids.

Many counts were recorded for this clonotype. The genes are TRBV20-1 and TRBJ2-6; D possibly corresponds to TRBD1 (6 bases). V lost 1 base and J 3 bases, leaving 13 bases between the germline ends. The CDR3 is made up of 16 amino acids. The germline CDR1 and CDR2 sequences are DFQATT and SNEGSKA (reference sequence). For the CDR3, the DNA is TGCAGTGCTAGAGTCCCAGGGGTGAATGGGGCCAACGTCCTGACTTTC. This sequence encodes CSARVPGVNGANVLTF.

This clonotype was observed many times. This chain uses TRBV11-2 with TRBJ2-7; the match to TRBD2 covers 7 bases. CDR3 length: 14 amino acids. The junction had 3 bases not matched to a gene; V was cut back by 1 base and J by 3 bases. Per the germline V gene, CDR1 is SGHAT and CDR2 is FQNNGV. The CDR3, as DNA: TGTGCCAGCAGCTTAGTAAGCGGGAACTACGAGCAGTACTTC. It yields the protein CASSLVSGNYEQYF.

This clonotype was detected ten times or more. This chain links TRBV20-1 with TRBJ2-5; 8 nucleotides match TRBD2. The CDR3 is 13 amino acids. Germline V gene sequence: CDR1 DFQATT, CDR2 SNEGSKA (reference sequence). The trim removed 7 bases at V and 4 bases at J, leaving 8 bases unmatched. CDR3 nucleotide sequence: TGCAGTGGCGGAGCGGGAGTAACAGAGACCCAGTACTTC. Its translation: CSGGAGVTETQYF.

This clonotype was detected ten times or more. This CDR3 reads CSVENIEQFF. In nucleotides, the CDR3 is TGCAGCGTTGAGAACATCGAGCAGTTCTTC. The chain links TRBV29-1 to TRBJ2-1; D gene uncertain. This CDR3 is 10 amino acids long. Between the trimmed V and J ends, which lost 3 bases and 10 bases, there was a span of 7 bases. In germline, CDR1 is SQVTM, CDR2 ANQGSEA.

CDR3 sequence: CASSLAGHRNTEAFF. The CDR3 DNA follows: TGTGCCAGCAGTTTAGCCGGACATCGGAACACTGAAGCTTTCTTT. V and J are TRBV28 and TRBJ1-1, with D possibly TRBD1 on 5 matching bases. Germline V gene data show CDR1 as MDHEN and CDR2 as SYDVKM. V dropped 2 bases and J dropped 1 base, with 11 bases sitting between them. The CDR3 is 15 amino acids.

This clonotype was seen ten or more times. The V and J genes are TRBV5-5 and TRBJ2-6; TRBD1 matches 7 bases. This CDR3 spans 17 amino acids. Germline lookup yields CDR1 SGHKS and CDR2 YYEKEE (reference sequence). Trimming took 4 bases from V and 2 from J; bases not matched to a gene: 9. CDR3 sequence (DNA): TGTGCCAGCAGCGATGACAGGGTCAGGACTGGGGCCAACGTCCTGACTTTC. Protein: CASSDDRVRTGANVLTF.

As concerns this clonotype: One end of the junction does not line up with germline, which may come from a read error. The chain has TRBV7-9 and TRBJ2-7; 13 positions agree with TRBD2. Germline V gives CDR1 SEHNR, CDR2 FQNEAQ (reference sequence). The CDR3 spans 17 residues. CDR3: CVSSPSGGTSGAYEQYF. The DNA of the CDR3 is TGTGTCAGCAGCCCTAGTGGCGGGACTAGCGGGGCCTACGAGCAGTACTTC.

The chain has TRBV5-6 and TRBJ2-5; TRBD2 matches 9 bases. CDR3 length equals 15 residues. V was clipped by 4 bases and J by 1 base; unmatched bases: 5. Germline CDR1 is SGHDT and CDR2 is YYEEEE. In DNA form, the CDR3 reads TGTGCCAGCAGCCTACAGGGACTAGCCCAAGAGACCCAGTACTTC. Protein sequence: CASSLQGLAQETQYF.

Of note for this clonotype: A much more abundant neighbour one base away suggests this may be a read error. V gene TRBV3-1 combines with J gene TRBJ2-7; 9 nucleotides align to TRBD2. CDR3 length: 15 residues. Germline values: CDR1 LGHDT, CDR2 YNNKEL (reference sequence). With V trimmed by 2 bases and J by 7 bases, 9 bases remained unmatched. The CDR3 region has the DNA TGTGCCAGCAGCCAATTCCATCTAGCGGGATTAGAGCAGTACTTC. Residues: CASSQFHLAGLEQYF.

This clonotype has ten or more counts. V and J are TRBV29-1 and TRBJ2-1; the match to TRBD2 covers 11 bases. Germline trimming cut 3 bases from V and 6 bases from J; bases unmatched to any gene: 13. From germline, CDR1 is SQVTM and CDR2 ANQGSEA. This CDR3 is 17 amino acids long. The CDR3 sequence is CSVDGLAGGGGRNEQFF. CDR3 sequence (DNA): TGCAGCGTTGACGGGCTAGCGGGAGGAGGGGGCCGCAATGAGCAGTTCTTC.

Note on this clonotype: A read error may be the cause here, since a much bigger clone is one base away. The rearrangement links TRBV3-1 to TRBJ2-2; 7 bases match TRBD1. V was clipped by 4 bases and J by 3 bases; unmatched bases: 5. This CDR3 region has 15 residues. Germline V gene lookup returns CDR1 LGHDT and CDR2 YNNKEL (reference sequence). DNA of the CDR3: TGTGCCAGCAGCCCCGTGACAGGGTACACCGGGGAGCTGTTTTTT. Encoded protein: CASSPVTGYTGELFF.

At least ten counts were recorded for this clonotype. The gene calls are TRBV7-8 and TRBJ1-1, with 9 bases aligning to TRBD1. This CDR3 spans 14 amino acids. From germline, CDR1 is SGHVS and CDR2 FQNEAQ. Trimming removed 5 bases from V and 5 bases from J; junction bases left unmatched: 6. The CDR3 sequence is CASSRTGTGTEAFF. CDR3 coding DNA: TGTGCCAGCAGCCGAACCGGGACAGGGACTGAAGCTTTCTTT. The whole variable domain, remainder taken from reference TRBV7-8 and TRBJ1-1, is GAGVSQSPRYKVAKRGQDVALRCDPISGHVSLFWYQQALGQGPEFLTYFQNEAQLDKSGLPSDRFFAERPEGSVSTLKIQRTQQEDSAVYLCASSRTGTGTEAFFGQGTRLTVV.

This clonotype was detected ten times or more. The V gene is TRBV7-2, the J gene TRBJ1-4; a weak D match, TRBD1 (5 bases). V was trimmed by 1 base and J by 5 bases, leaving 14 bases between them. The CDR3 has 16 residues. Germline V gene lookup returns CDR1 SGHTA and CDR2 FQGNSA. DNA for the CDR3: TGTGCCAGCAGCTTAGGGGGACCTAGGCGCAATGAAAAACTGTTTTTT. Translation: CASSLGGPRRNEKLFF.

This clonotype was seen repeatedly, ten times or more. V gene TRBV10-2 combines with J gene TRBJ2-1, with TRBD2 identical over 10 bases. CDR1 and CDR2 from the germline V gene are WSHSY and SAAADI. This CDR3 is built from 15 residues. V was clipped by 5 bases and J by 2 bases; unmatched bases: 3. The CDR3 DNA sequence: TGCGCCAGCAGTCTAGCGGGAGCAGCCTACAATGAGCAGTTCTTC. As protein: CASSLAGAAYNEQFF.

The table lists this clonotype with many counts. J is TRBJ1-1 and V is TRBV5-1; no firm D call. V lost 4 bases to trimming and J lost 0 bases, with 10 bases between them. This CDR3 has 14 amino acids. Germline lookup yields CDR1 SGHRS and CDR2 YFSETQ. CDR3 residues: CASSPAGMNTEAFF. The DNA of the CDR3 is TGCGCCAGCAGCCCCGCCGGGATGAACACTGAAGCTTTCTTT.